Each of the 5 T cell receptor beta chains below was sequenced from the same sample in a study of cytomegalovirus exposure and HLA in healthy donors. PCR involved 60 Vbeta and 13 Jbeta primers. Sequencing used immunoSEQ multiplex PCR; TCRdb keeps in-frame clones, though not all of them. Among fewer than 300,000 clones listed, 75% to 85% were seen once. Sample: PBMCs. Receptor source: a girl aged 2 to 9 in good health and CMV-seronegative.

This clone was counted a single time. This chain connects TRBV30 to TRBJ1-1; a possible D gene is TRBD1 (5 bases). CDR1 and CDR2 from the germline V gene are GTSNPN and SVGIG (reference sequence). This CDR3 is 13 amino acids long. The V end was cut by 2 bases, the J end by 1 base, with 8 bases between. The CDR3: CAWSSTANTEAFF. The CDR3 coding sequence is TGTGCCTGGAGTTCGACAGCGAACACTGAAGCTTTCTTT.

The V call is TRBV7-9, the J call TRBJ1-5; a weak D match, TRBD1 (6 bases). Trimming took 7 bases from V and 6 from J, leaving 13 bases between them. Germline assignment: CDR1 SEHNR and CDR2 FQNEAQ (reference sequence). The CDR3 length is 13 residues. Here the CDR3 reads CASTQGPLQPQHF. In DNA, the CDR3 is TGTGCCAGCACCCAGGGGCCGCTTCAGCCCCAGCATTTT.

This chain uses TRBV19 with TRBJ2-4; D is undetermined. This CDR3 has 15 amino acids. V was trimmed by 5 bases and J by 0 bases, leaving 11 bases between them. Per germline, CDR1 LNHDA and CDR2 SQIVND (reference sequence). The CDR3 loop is CASSAVDLAKNIQYF. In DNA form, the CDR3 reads TGTGCCAGTAGTGCGGTGGATTTAGCCAAAAACATTCAGTACTTC.

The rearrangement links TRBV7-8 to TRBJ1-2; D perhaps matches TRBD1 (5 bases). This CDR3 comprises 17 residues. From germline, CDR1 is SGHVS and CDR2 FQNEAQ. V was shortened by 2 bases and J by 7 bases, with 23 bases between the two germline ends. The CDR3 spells CASSLYYSGGIEGGYTF. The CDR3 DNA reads TGTGCCAGCAGCTTATATTATTCGGGGGGAATCGAAGGTGGCTACACCTTC.

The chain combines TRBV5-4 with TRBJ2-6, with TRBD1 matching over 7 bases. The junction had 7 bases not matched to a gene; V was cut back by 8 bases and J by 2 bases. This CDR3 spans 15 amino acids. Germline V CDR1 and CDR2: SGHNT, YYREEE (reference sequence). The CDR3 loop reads CASKIQGAGANVLTF. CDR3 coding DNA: TGTGCCAGTAAAATCCAGGGGGCTGGGGCCAACGTCCTGACTTTC.